This entry features one T cell receptor beta chain sequence. This clonotype was detected many times. The target of this receptor is not known. Base qualities were left out, and no much larger clone turns up one base away. This record comes from a study of T-cell reconstitution after alpha-beta-depleted transplantation in children (dated by TCRdb to about 2016). General notes on the study: Using TCR repertoire profiling, the study followed T-cell immune reconstitution in a quantitative way in children after TCRalphabeta/CD19-depleted allogeneic hematopoietic cell transplantation.

Library preparation employed PCR. Sequenced on an Illumina HiSeq 2500. TCR libraries were prepared with molecular barcoding, using unique molecular identifiers to normalize TCRbeta repertoire quantification. TCRdb took the public reads, trimmed them with fastp at Q25, ran MiXCR for clone calling and kept in-frame beta chains. Every distinct CDR3 protein forms one entry, paired with its most common genes and DNA. For this sample the table gives about 200,000 distinct CDR3 sequences, of which 13% to 15% were detected only once. Approximately 13% of the sample comes from the top ten. Trimming takes 4 bases from V and 3 bases from J, and the germline ends sit 19 bases apart. The CDR3 has 15 amino acids, counting the end cysteine and phenylalanine. Just CDR3 DNA is preserved here, 45 bases in frame from base 1. The germline V gene (reference sequence) supplies CDR1 DFQATT and CDR2 SNEGSKA.

The source is a human donor who donated a stem cell graft to a child with acute lymphoblastic leukemia. The rearranged chain carries TRBV20-1 and TRBJ2-7; matching of 5 bases hints at TRBD2 as the D gene. Here the sequenced sample was PBMCs from the stem cell graft donor, taken from the stem cell graft. The CDR3 amino acid sequence is: CSAMLPRGPGYEQYF. The nucleotides read TGCAGTGCTATGCTTCCGCGCGGGCCTGGCTACGAGCAGTACTTC.